The clone carrying this T cell receptor beta chain has only a few counts. The sample originates from a study of blood T cells in healthy people across ages. The CDR3 is made up of 18 amino acids. CDR1 is SGHNT and CDR2 is YENEEA in the germline V gene. V gave up 1 base and J gave up 0 bases, with 16 bases separating them. Then a second PCR, running roughly 7 to 11 cycles, was carried out with a sample-barcoded 5' primer and a J-beta primer mix. TCRdb re-called the 5' RACE reads through MiXCR, storing one row per CDR3 protein. The sample yields about 780,000 distinct CDR3 sequences, about half seen once.

The chain joins TRBV11-3 to TRBJ2-1; D is possibly TRBD2 (5 bases). Sequences were obtained from blood. This TCR was sampled from a man older than 75 in good health. For the CDR3, the DNA is TGTGCCAGCAGCTTAGGGGGAGTGCAAATCCGCTCCTACAATGAGCAGTTCTTC. It is translated as CASSLGGVQIRSYNEQFF.